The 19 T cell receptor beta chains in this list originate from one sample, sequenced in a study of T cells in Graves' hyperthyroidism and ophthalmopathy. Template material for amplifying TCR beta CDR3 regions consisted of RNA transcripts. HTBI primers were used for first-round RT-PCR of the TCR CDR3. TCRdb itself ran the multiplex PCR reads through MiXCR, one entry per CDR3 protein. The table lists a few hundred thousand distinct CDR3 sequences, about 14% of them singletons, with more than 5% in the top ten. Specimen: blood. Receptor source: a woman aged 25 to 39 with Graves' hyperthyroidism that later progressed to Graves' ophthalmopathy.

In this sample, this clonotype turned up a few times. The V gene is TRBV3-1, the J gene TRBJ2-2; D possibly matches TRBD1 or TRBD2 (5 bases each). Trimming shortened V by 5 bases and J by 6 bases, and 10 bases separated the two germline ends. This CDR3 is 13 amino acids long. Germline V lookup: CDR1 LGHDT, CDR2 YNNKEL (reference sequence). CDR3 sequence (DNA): TGTGCCAGCAGCTCCCGGGGCCCCGGGGAGCTGTTTTTT. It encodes CASSSRGPGELFF.

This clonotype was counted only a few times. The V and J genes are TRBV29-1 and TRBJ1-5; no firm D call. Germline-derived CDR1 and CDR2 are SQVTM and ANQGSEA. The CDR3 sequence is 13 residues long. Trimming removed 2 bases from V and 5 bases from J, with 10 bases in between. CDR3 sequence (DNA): TGCAGCGTTGAAACGGGCGGCTATCAGCCCCAGCATTTT. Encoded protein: CSVETGGYQPQHF.

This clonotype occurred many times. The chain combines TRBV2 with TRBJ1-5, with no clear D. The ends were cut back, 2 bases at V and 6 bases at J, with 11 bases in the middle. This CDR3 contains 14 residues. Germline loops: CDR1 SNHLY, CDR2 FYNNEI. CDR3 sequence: CASSEQTHSQPQHF. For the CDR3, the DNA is TGTGCCAGCAGTGAACAGACACACAGTCAGCCCCAGCATTTT.

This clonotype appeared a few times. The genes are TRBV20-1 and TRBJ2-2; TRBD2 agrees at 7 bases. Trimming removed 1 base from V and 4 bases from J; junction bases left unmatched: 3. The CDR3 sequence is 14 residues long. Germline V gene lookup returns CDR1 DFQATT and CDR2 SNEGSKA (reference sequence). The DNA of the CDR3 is TGCAGTGCTAGAGTGGGAGGGAGCACCGGGGAGCTGTTTTTT. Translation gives CSARVGGSTGELFF.

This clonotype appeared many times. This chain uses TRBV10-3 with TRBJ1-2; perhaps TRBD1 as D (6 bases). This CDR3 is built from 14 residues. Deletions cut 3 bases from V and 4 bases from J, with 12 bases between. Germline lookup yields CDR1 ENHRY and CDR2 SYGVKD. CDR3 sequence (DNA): TGTGCCATCAGTGAACGGACAGAAACCTATGGCTACACCTTC. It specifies CAISERTETYGYTF.

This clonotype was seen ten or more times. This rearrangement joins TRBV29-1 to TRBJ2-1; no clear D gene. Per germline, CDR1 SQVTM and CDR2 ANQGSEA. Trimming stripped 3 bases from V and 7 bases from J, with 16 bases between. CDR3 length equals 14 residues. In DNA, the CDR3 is TGCAGCGTTGACGGAAGGTATGGCACGAATGAGCAGTTCTTC. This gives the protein CSVDGRYGTNEQFF.

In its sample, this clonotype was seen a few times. The DNA of the CDR3 is TGTGCCAGCAGCCCCGGTGGGGGGGACGGCAATCAGCCCCAGCATTTT. Amino acids: CASSPGGGDGNQPQHF. V is TRBV12-3 or TRBV12-4 and J is TRBJ1-5; TRBD1 might be the D (5 bases). Trimming removed 6 bases at V and 2 bases at J, with 17 bases between. CDR3 length: 16 amino acids.

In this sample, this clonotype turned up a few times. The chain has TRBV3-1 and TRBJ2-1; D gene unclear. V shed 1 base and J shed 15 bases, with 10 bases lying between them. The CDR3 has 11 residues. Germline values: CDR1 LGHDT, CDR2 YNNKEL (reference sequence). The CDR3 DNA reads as TGTGCCAGCAGCCAAGGCCCTTTACCGTTCTTC. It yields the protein CASSQGPLPFF.

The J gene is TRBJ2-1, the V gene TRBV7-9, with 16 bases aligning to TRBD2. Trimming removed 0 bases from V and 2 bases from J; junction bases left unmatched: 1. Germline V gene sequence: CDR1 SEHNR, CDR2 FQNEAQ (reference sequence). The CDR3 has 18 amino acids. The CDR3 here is CASSLAGTSGRAYNEQFF. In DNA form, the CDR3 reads TGTGCCAGCAGCTTAGCGGGGACTAGCGGGAGGGCCTACAATGAGCAGTTCTTC.

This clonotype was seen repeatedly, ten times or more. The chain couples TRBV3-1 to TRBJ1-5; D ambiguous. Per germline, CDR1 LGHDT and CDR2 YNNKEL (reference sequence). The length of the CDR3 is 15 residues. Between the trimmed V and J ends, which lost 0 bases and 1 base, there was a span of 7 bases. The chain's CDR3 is CASSQDLVSNQPQHF. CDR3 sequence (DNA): TGTGCCAGCAGCCAAGATTTAGTGAGCAATCAGCCCCAGCATTTT.

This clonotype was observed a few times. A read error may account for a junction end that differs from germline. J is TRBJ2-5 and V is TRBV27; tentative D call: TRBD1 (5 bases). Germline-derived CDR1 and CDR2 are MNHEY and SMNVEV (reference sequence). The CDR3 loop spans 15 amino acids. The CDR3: CASSLSPKQVETQHF. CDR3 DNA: TGTGCCAGCAGTTTATCCCCAAAACAGGTGGAGACCCAGCACTTC.

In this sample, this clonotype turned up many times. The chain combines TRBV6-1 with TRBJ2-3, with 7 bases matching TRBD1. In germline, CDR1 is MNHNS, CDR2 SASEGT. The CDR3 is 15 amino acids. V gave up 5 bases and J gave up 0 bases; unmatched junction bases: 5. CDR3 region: CASSYQGESTDTQYF. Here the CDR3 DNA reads TGTGCCAGCAGTTATCAGGGGGAAAGCACAGATACGCAGTATTTT.

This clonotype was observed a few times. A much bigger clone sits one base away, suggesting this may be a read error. CDR3 residues: CASSFNLITSSRTDTQYF. CDR3 coding DNA: TGTGCCAGCAGTTTTAATCTCATAACCTCCTCCCGCACAGATACGCAGTATTTT. The chain combines TRBV12-3 or TRBV12-4 with TRBJ2-3; D remains ambiguous. Trimming stripped 3 bases from V and 1 base from J, with 20 bases between. This CDR3 is 18 amino acids long.

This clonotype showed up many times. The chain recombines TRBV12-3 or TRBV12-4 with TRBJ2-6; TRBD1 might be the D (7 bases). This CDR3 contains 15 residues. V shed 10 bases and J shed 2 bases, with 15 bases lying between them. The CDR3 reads CATHTRGAGANVLTF. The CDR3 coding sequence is TGTGCCACCCATACCAGGGGGGCTGGGGCCAACGTCCTGACTTTC.

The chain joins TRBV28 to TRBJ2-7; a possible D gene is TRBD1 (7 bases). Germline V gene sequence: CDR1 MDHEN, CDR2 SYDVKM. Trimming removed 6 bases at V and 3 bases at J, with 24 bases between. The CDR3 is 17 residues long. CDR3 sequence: CASRTSGGVRGIYEQYF. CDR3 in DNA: TGTGCCAGCAGGACCTCCGGGGGCGTCAGGGGGATCTACGAGCAGTACTTC.

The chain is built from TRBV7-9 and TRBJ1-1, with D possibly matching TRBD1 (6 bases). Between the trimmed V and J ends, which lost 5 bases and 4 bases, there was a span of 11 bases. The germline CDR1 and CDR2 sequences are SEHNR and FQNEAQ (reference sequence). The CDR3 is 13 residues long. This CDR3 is CASSDTGSTEAFF. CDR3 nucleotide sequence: TGTGCCAGCAGCGACACAGGGTCCACTGAAGCTTTCTTT.

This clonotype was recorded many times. CDR3 loop: CAISEMFNQQETQYF. Written as DNA, the CDR3 is TGTGCCATCAGTGAGATGTTCAACCAACAAGAGACCCAGTACTTC. The chain is built from TRBV10-3 and TRBJ2-5; D is unresolved. Deletions cut 2 bases from V and 2 bases from J, with 12 bases between. Germline assignment: CDR1 ENHRY and CDR2 SYGVKD. The CDR3 has 15 residues.

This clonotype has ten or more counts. The DNA of the CDR3 is TGTGCCTGGACCCGACAGGCCTATGGCTACACCTTC. Translated, it gives CAWTRQAYGYTF. V is TRBV30 and J is TRBJ1-2; the D gene is possibly TRBD1 (6 bases). CDR1 and CDR2 from the germline V gene are GTSNPN and SVGIG (reference sequence). The length of the CDR3 is 12 residues. The V gene lost 4 bases and the J gene lost 4 bases, with 10 bases spanning the gap.

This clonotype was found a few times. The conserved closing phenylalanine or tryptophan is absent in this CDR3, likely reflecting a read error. Here the CDR3 DNA reads TGTGCCAGCAGCTTAGGGGGTGGCACTGAAGCTTTCTCT. Translated: CASSLGGGTEAFS. The chain joins TRBV7-2 to TRBJ1-1; D gene unclear. Deletions cut 1 base from V and 4 bases from J, with 7 bases between. There are 13 residues in the CDR3. CDR1 and CDR2 from the germline V gene are SGHTA and FQGNSA.